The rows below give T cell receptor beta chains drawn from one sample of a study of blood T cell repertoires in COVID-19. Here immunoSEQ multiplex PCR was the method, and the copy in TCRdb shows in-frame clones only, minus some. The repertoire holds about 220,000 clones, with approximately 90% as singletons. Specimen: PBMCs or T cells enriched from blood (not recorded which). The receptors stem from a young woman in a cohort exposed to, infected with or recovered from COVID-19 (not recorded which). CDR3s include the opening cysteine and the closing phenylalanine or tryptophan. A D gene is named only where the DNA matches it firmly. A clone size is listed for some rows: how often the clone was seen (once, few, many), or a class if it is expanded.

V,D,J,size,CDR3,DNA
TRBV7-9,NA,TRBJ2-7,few,CASSIQEGGGHEQYF,TGTGCCAGCAGCATTCAGGAGGGCGGAGGGCACGAGCAGTACTTC
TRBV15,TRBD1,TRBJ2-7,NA,CATSLDRGSYEQYF,TGTGCCACCAGCTTAGACAGGGGTTCCTACGAGCAGTACTTC
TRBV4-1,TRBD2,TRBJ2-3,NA,CASSQDPLLAGVGVEQYF,TGCGCCAGCAGCCAAGATCCCCTACTAGCGGGGGTGGGTGTGGAGCAGTATTTT
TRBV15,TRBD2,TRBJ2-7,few,CATSRDSSSGTYEQYF,TGTGCCACCAGCAGAGATTCGAGTAGCGGGACCTACGAGCAGTACTTC
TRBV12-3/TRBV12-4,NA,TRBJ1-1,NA,CASSLARQKAFF,TGTGCCAGCAGTTTAGCCCGACAGAAAGCTTTCTTT
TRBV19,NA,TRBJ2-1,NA,CASSIGRSPYNEQFF,TGTGCCAGTAGTATAGGGAGGTCCCCCTACAATGAGCAGTTCTTC
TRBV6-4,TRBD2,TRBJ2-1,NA,CASSAASGGLYNEQFF,TGTGCCAGCAGTGCTGCTAGCGGGGGGCTCTACAATGAGCAGTTCTTC
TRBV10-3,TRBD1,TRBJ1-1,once,CAISGSDRDGYSGAFF,TGTGCCATCAGTGGGTCGGACAGGGATGGGTATTCGGGAGCTTTCTTT
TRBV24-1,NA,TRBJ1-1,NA,CATSARGAEAFF,TGTGCCACCAGTGCCAGAGGCGCTGAAGCTTTCTTT
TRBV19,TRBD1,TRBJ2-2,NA,CASTRTGDNTGELFF,TGTGCCAGTACCCGGACAGGAGATAACACCGGGGAGCTGTTTTTT
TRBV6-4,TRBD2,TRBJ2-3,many,CASSDSSGRHTDTQYF,TGTGCCAGCAGTGACTCTAGCGGGAGACACACAGATACGCAGTATTTT
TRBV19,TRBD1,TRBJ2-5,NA,CASSMVRGGETQYF,TGTGCCAGTAGTATGGTCAGAGGGGGCGAGACCCAGTACTTC
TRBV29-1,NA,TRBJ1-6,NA,CSVGGGDNSPLHF,TGCAGCGTTGGTGGGGGGGATAATTCACCCCTCCACTTT
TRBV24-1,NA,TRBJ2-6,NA,CATSDSLSGANVLTF,TGTGCCACCAGTGATTCCCTCTCTGGGGCCAACGTCCTGACTTTC
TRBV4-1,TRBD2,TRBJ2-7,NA,CASSQAPSGGLYEQYF,TGCGCCAGCAGCCAAGCCCCTAGCGGGGGCCTATACGAGCAGTACTTC
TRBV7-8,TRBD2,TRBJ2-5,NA,CASSQSGRSTETQYF,TGTGCCAGCAGCCAAAGCGGGAGGAGTACAGAGACCCAGTACTTC
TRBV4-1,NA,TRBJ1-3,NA,CASSHPQGRGADTIYF,TGCGCCAGCAGCCATCCGCAAGGCCGTGGGGCGGACACCATATATTTT
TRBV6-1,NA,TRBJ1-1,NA,CASSEQQGAMGTEAFF,TGTGCCAGCAGTGAACAACAGGGCGCGATGGGTACTGAAGCTTTCTTT
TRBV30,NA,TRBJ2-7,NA,CAWSVGPQMSHEQYF,TGTGCCTGGAGTGTGGGGCCGCAGATGTCGCACGAGCAGTACTTC
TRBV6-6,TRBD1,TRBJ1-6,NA,CASSRGGPGQENSPLHF,TGTGCCAGCAGCCGAGGGGGCCCGGGACAGGAAAATTCACCCCTCCACTTT
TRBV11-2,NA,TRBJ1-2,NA,CASTGENYGYTF,TGTGCCAGCACAGGGGAAAACTATGGCTACACCTTC
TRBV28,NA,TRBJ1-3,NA,CASIPPGGEHGNTIYF,TGTGCCAGCATCCCACCGGGGGGGGAACACGGCAACACCATATATTTT
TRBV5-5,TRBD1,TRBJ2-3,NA,CASSPGQGEDTQYF,TGTGCCAGCAGCCCGGGACAGGGAGAAGATACGCAGTATTTT
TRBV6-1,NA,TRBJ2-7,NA,CASSESATYEQYF,TGTGCCAGCAGTGAATCCGCTACCTACGAGCAGTACTTC
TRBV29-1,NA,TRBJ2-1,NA,CSEETEYNEQFF,TGCAGCGAAGAGACAGAGTACAATGAGCAGTTCTTC
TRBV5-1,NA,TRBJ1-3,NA,CASSLWGEPSGNTIYF,TGCGCCAGCAGCTTGTGGGGCGAACCTTCTGGAAACACCATATATTTT
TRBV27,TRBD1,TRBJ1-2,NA,CASSRDSYYGYTF,TGTGCCAGCAGCCGGGACAGCTACTATGGCTACACCTTC
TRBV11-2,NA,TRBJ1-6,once,CASSPPGVNSPLHF,TGTGCCAGCAGCCCCCCCGGGGTTAATTCACCCCTCCACTTT
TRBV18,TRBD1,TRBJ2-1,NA,CASSPTTGTAYNEQFF,TGTGCCAGCTCACCGACTACTGGGACAGCTTACAATGAGCAGTTCTTC
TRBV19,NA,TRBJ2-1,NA,CASSKVGGSYNEQFF,TGTGCCAGTAGTAAGGTGGGGGGCTCCTACAATGAGCAGTTCTTC
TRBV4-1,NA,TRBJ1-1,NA,CASSQVRQNEAFF,TGCGCCAGCAGCCAAGTCAGACAAAATGAAGCTTTCTTT
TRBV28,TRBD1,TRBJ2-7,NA,CASSLGDRAYEQYF,TGTGCCAGCAGTTTAGGGGACAGAGCCTACGAGCAGTACTTC
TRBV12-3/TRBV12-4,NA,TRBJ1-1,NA,CASSGIVGTEAFF,TGTGCCAGCAGCGGTATCGTCGGCACTGAAGCTTTCTTT
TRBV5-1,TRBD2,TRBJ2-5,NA,CASSMGLAGYETQYF,TGCGCCAGCAGCATGGGACTAGCGGGCTATGAGACCCAGTACTTC
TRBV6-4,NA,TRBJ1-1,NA,CASSRDSYTEAFF,TGTGCCAGCAGTCGGGACTCCTACACTGAAGCTTTCTTT
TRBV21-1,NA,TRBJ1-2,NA,CASSKGDREGYGYTF,TGTGCCAGCAGCAAAGGAGACAGGGAAGGCTATGGCTACACCTTC
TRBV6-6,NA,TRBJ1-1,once,CASSGRDTEAFF,TGTGCCAGCAGTGGGAGAGACACTGAAGCTTTCTTT
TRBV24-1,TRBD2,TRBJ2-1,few,CATSAPTGTSRYNEQFF,TGTGCCACCAGTGCACCTACCGGGACTAGCCGATACAATGAGCAGTTCTTC
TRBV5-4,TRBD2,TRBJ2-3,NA,CASSFRGRGTDTQYF,TGTGCCAGCAGCTTCCGCGGGAGGGGGACAGATACGCAGTATTTT
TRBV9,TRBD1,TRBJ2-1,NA,CASSGPRTGKYAYNEQFF,TGTGCCAGCAGCGGCCCACGGACAGGCAAGTACGCCTACAATGAGCAGTTCTTC
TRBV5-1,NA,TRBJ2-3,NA,CASSPWDTSTDTQYF,TGCGCCAGCAGCCCCTGGGACACTAGCACAGATACGCAGTATTTT
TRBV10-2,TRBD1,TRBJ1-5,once,CASSEARGYQPQHF,TGCGCCAGCAGTGAGGCCAGGGGGTACCAGCCCCAGCATTTT
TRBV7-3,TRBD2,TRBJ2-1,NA,CASSLVGTSGGNEQFF,TGTGCCAGCAGCTTAGTCGGGACTAGCGGGGGCAATGAGCAGTTCTTC
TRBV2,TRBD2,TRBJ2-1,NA,CASSGHGGGAGGYNEQFF,TGTGCCAGCAGCGGGCACGGAGGAGGAGCGGGAGGTTACAATGAGCAGTTCTTC
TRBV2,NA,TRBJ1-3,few,CASKRDYSGNTIYF,TGTGCCAGCAAGCGGGACTACTCTGGAAACACCATATATTTT
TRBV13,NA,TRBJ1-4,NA,CASSLRGGVREKLFF,TGTGCCAGCAGCTTAAGGGGCGGGGTTCGAGAAAAACTGTTTTTT
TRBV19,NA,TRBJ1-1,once,CASSKPVNTEAFF,TGTGCCAGTAGTAAGCCGGTGAACACTGAAGCTTTCTTT